This record looks at one T cell receptor beta chain sequence and its context. Its recognized antigen is unknown. No qualities accompany the bases; no much larger clone lies one base away. CDR1 and CDR2 (MNHEY, SMNVEV) derive from the germline V gene (reference sequence). Here V drops 4 bases and J drops 4 bases, and the junction holds 8 bases not matched to any gene. The CDR3 covers 15 residues, taking in both the cysteine and the phenylalanine. Only the CDR3 region is kept as DNA, spanning 45 bases read in frame from base 1. This sample was taken from a study of blood T cell repertoires in COVID-19 (dated by TCRdb to about 2020). Turning to the overall study: Collaborator samples came from the United States, Italy and Spain and covered acute and convalescent phases of COVID-19. The prospective study material was composed of cDNA or gDNA derived from T cells, B-cell-depleted T cells, or PBMCs. The dataset comprised deeply sampled blood TCRbeta repertoires from subjects exposed to, actively infected with, or recovered from COVID-19. A freely available public database, intended as a resource for researchers studying the immune response to SARS-CoV-2, is where the repertoires were released. Samples were obtained from the ongoing ImmuneRACE study (first 160 participants) and from over 1,000 subjects provided by 6 global collaborators. The sample metadata nearly always contained a de-identified subject ID, COVID-19 status, age in years and sex. Where available, HLA class I and class II types were taken from metadata supplied by the sample provider and were not determined by assay-based typing. Overall study outcomes, separate from this receptor: Clinical and demographic metadata were provided uncurated, with the amount varying by source and participant.

TCRbeta CDR3 regions were amplified from genomic DNA using the immunoSEQ Assay, a bias-controlled multiplex PCR. In the paper's pipeline: The number of nucleated cells in each sample was estimated from the amplification of reference gene primers within the assay. Sequence reads were collapsed and filtered to measure the absolute abundance of every unique TCRbeta CDR3 rearrangement. Productive Simpson clonality was computed per sample as the square root of Simpson's diversity index over productive rearrangements. Entries here come from immuneACCESS through TCRdb and include only in-frame sequences with V and J called. Some clones fail to appear in such tables; in the studies checked, an unresolved V gene covers under half of the shortfall, and the cause of the remainder is unknown. V and J calls and clone size are those listed in that table; D and trimming were worked out from the DNA. Across this sample there are some 150,000 clones, with 70% to 90% seen only once. The ten largest clones capture about 2.6% of the sample.

Each collaborating institution followed its own protocols to collect whole blood in K2EDTA tubes. Collaborator samples were shipped for TCRbeta analysis as frozen whole blood, isolated PBMCs, or DNA extracted from either sample type. Rearrangement joined TRBV27 to TRBJ2-3; 7 of the junction bases match TRBD2. This TCR was sampled from a man between 60 and 70 years old with acute or convalescent COVID-19. The sequencing input was peripheral blood. The DNA reads as follows: TGTGCCAGCAGTTACGGAGCGGGGAGAGCAGATACGCAGTATTTT. Translated, it reads CASSYGAGRADTQYF.